A single sample is the source of the 3 T cell receptor beta chains below, sequenced in a study of neurological immune-mediated disorders. TCRdb independently ran MiXCR on the 5' RACE reads; one entry per CDR3 protein. The data show tens of thousands of distinct CDR3 sequences, about 2.5% seen once. The sample consisted of PBMCs. The receptors were sampled from a young woman with multiple sclerosis.

This clonotype was recorded at least ten times. This chain connects TRBV20-1 to TRBJ1-5, with TRBD1 matching 10 bases. Germline CDR1 DFQATT, CDR2 SNEGSKA (reference sequence). The junction had 7 bases not matched to a gene; V was cut back by 0 bases and J by 8 bases. CDR3 length: 15 residues. The CDR3 coding sequence is TGCAGTGCTAGAGATCCGACAGGGGGCGGCGAGCCCCAGCATTTT. Its protein product is CSARDPTGGGEPQHF.

This clonotype occurred many times. This chain connects TRBV5-1 to TRBJ2-2, with TRBD2 identical over 10 bases. Trimming at V came to 4 bases and at J to 2 bases, leaving 8 bases not matched to a gene. Germline CDR1 and CDR2: SGHRS and YFSETQ. The CDR3 length is 17 residues. CDR3 region: CASSPHGLAENTGELFF. CDR3 coding DNA: TGCGCCAGCAGCCCCCATGGACTAGCGGAAAACACCGGGGAGCTGTTTTTT.

At least ten counts were recorded for this clonotype. The CDR3 reads CSVAKGGDGELFF. CDR3 DNA: TGCAGCGTTGCAAAGGGTGGGGACGGGGAGCTGTTTTTT. V usage is TRBV29-1 and J usage is TRBJ2-2, with D unresolved. From germline, CDR1 is SQVTM and CDR2 ANQGSEA. CDR3 length equals 13 residues. The V gene lost 4 bases and the J gene lost 7 bases, with 13 bases spanning the gap.